A single sample is the source of the 21 T cell receptor beta chains below, sequenced in a study of monozygotic twins with inflammatory bowel disease. TCRdb derives one entry per CDR3 protein from the 5' RACE reads, leaving out DNA. The table counts nearly 450,000 distinct CDR3 sequences; approximately 2.4% lies in the top ten. Source material: blood. These receptor sequences come from a human donor with ulcerative colitis or Crohn's disease, or a healthy co-twin of an affected twin (not recorded which).

This chain connects TRBV4-2 to TRBJ2-7; the TCRdb call, TRBD1, lacks DNA for checking. The length of the CDR3 is 17 residues. In germline, CDR1 is LGHNA, CDR2 YNFKEQ. The CDR3 protein is CASSQDPSRGGTYEQYF.

V and J are TRBV20-1 and TRBJ2-1. The CDR3 is made up of 13 amino acids. Germline V gives CDR1 DFQATT, CDR2 SNEGSKA (reference sequence). CDR3 residues: CSARRQAYNEQFF.

The J gene is TRBJ1-1, the V gene TRBV18; TCRdb gives TRBD1 as the D gene, but with no DNA this cannot be confirmed. This CDR3 has 14 residues. Germline lookup yields CDR1 KGHSH and CDR2 LQKENI. CDR3 protein: CASRLTGVNTEAFF.

V is TRBV6-5 and J is TRBJ1-2. The CDR3 has 13 amino acids. Germline V lookup: CDR1 MNHEY, CDR2 SVGAGI. CDR3 loop: CASSYPGNYGYTF.

The chain has TRBV20-1 and TRBJ2-3. The CDR3 loop spans 14 amino acids. Germline values: CDR1 DFQATT, CDR2 SNEGSKA (reference sequence). CDR3 loop: CSAFAGPYTDTQYF.

The CDR3 spells CASSEARGIIQYF. The chain carries TRBV6-1 and TRBJ2-4. The CDR3 has 13 amino acids. CDR1 is MNHNS and CDR2 is SASEGT in the germline V gene.

The rearrangement joins TRBV7-2 to TRBJ2-7; TCRdb names TRBD1, which stays unverified in the absence of DNA. The CDR3 extends over 14 amino acids. The germline CDR1 and CDR2 sequences are SGHTA and FQGNSA. The CDR3: CASGASTGYGEQYF. The variable domain in full, completed from reference TRBV7-2 and TRBJ2-7, reads GAGVSQSPSNKVTEKGKDVELRCDPISGHTALYWYRQSLGQGLEFLIYFQGNSAPDKSGLPSDRFSAERTGGSVSTLTIQRTQQEDSAVYLCASGASTGYGEQYFGPGTRLTVT.

J is TRBJ2-3 and V is TRBV30; the TCRdb D gene call, TRBD1, has no DNA to confirm it. The germline V gene encodes CDR1 GTSNPN and CDR2 SVGIG (reference sequence). The length of the CDR3 is 14 residues. CDR3 residues: CAWSAGTDRDTQYF.

The chain uses TRBV7-8 and TRBJ2-1; TCRdb outputs TRBD1, but without DNA this stays unchecked. The CDR3 spans 16 residues. Germline CDR1 reads SGHVS; CDR2 reads FQNEAQ. CDR3 loop: CASSLKTGQGTNEQFF. The full variable domain, its missing parts supplied by reference TRBV7-8 and TRBJ2-1, is GAGVSQSPRYKVAKRGQDVALRCDPISGHVSLFWYQQALGQGPEFLTYFQNEAQLDKSGLPSDRFFAERPEGSVSTLKIQRTQQEDSAVYLCASSLKTGQGTNEQFFGPGTRLTVL.

The V gene is TRBV29-1, the J gene TRBJ2-7. CDR3 size: 12 residues. Germline V gene sequence: CDR1 SQVTM, CDR2 ANQGSEA. The CDR3 protein is CSVEELGSEQYF.

V and J are TRBV29-1 and TRBJ1-1. The germline gives CDR1 SQVTM, CDR2 ANQGSEA. This CDR3 has 13 amino acids. The CDR3: CSVQLSLNTEAFF.

The chain uses TRBV28 and TRBJ1-1. This CDR3 is built from 12 residues. Germline lookup yields CDR1 MDHEN and CDR2 SYDVKM. This chain's CDR3 is CASRQSFTEAFF.

V gene TRBV5-8 combines with J gene TRBJ2-7; TCRdb names TRBD1, which stays unverified in the absence of DNA. This CDR3 is built from 16 residues. Germline CDR1 is SGHTS and CDR2 is YDEGEE. CDR3 protein: CASTLASTGAPYEQYF.

This chain links TRBV7-2 with TRBJ2-7; with no DNA, the TCRdb D assignment of TRBD1 cannot be verified. This CDR3 has 14 residues. Germline CDR1 is SGHTA and CDR2 is FQGNSA. The CDR3: CASSYPGTDYEQYF.

This rearrangement joins TRBV28 to TRBJ1-5; the D gene TCRdb calls, TRBD1, cannot be checked with no DNA. CDR3 size: 15 residues. CDR1 is MDHEN and CDR2 is SYDVKM in the germline V gene. The CDR3 reads CASNFPGQGGQPQHF.

This sequence joins TRBV6-6 and TRBJ2-3; no DNA is available, so the TRBD1 call from TCRdb remains unchecked. The V gene's germline CDR1 is MNHNY and CDR2 SVGAGI (reference sequence). CDR3 size: 12 residues. Here the CDR3 reads CASSRGGDTQYF.

The chain is built from TRBV7-9 and TRBJ2-7; absent DNA, TCRdb's TRBD1 call cannot be checked. Per germline, CDR1 SEHNR and CDR2 FQNEAQ (reference sequence). The CDR3 is 16 residues long. This chain's CDR3 is CASSSVGTGIPYEQYF.

V usage is TRBV25-1 and J usage is TRBJ2-2; with no DNA, the TCRdb D assignment of TRBD1 cannot be verified. Germline values: CDR1 MGHDK, CDR2 SYGVNS. The CDR3 totals 16 residues. This CDR3 is CASSAPTGVFPGELFF. Drawing the rest from reference TRBV25-1 and TRBJ2-2, the complete variable domain is EADIYQTPRYLVIGTGKKITLECSQTMGHDKMYWYQQDPGMELHLIHYSYGVNSTEKGDLSSESTVSRIRTEHFPLTLESARPSHTSQYLCASSAPTGVFPGELFFGEGSRLTVL.

This chain joins TRBV5-1 and TRBJ2-1; TCRdb's D gene call, TRBD2, goes unchecked for lack of DNA. The germline gives CDR1 SGHRS, CDR2 YFSETQ. This CDR3 has 17 amino acids. The CDR3 protein is CASSLSVRTGAYNEQFF.

The chain carries TRBV6-1 and TRBJ2-3; the D call from TCRdb, TRBD1, cannot be confirmed without DNA. This CDR3 has 15 amino acids. In germline, CDR1 is MNHNS, CDR2 SASEGT. The CDR3 spells CASSSGTGVTDTQYF.

The V call is TRBV4-1, the J call TRBJ2-2; TCRdb's D call of TRBD2 is untestable without DNA. The CDR3 contains 18 residues. Germline V CDR1 and CDR2: MGHRA, YSYEKL. The CDR3: CASSQVPQRGGPFGELFF.